The 27 T cell receptor beta chains in this list originate from one sample, sequenced in a study of cytomegalovirus exposure and HLA in healthy donors (dated by TCRdb to about 2017). The library was obtained by the immunoSEQ multiplex PCR assay. For the multiplex PCR, a mixture combining 60 forward primers for TCR Vbeta segments and 13 reverse primers for TCR Jbeta segments was used. TCRdb took over this immuneACCESS table, retaining in-frame rearrangements with V and J assigned. Such tables are incomplete; in checked studies, under half of the missing clones stem from an unresolved V gene, and the remainder is unexplained. The sample table holds approximately 170,000 clones, of which roughly three quarters were seen once. The ten top clones hold 7% of the sample. Sequencing input: PBMCs. These TCRs come from a woman in her thirties or forties in good health and CMV-seropositive.

DNA of the CDR3: TGTGCCAGTAGTTTCAGGGTGGGTTATTACGAGCAGTACTTC. This sequence encodes CASSFRVGYYEQYF. This chain links TRBV19 with TRBJ2-7; TRBD1 is a possible D gene (5 bases). CDR3 size: 14 residues. From germline, CDR1 is LNHDA and CDR2 SQIVND (reference sequence). The V and J ends lost 5 bases and 4 bases respectively, with 15 bases between them. Complete variable domain (other parts from reference TRBV19 and TRBJ2-7): DGGITQSPKYLFRKEGQNVTLSCEQNLNHDAMYWYRQDPGQGLRLIYYSQIVNDFQKGDIAEGYSVSREKKESFPLTVTSAQKNPTAFYLCASSFRVGYYEQYFGPGTRLTVT.

This chain links TRBV21-1 with TRBJ1-1; the table gives TRBD1 as D, unverified against the DNA. TRBV21-1 is a listed pseudogene. The CDR3 has 16 amino acids. The CDR3 region has the DNA TGTGCCAGCAGCAAAGGACAGGGGACATGGAACACTGAAGCTTTCTTT. Translation: CASSKGQGTWNTEAFF.

The rearrangement links TRBV19 to TRBJ2-1, with D maybe TRBD1 (6 bases). The CDR3 runs to 14 residues. Trimming took off 8 bases at V and 4 bases at J, with 15 bases between the two ends. Germline V gene data show CDR1 as LNHDA and CDR2 as SQIVND (reference sequence). The CDR3 reads CASHRDSAYNEQFF. The CDR3 nucleotides are TGTGCCAGTCACAGGGATTCGGCGTACAATGAGCAGTTCTTC.

CDR3 protein: CASSFPGGSGQPQHF. The CDR3 region has the DNA TGTGCCAGCAGTTTCCCAGGGGGGAGTGGACAGCCCCAGCATTTT. The genes are TRBV28 and TRBJ1-5; 7 bases align to TRBD1. The CDR3 covers 15 residues. The junction had 9 bases not matched to a gene; V was cut back by 3 bases and J by 7 bases. Germline CDR1 is MDHEN and CDR2 is SYDVKM.

This rearrangement joins TRBV6-1 to TRBJ1-1, with D perhaps TRBD1 (6 bases). The CDR3 extends over 13 amino acids. V dropped 4 bases and J dropped 5 bases, with 11 bases sitting between them. Germline assignment: CDR1 MNHNS and CDR2 SASEGT. CDR3 DNA sequence: TGTGCCAGCAGTGGGGACATCCCGACTGAAGCTTTCTTT. Translation gives CASSGDIPTEAFF.

The chain recombines TRBV4-3 with TRBJ1-1; D perhaps matches TRBD1 (6 bases). Germline V gene sequence: CDR1 LGHNA, CDR2 YSLEER. Trimming shortened V by 5 bases and J by 1 base, and 8 bases separated the two germline ends. The CDR3 has 13 residues. The CDR3 spells CASSLTGNTEAFF. CDR3 DNA: TGCGCCAGCAGCTTGACAGGGAACACTGAAGCTTTCTTT.

The V call is TRBV2, the J call TRBJ1-2; 7 bases fit TRBD1. Trimming cost V 8 bases and J 2 bases; bases outside gene matches: 5. The CDR3 is 13 amino acids. CDR1 SNHLY and CDR2 FYNNEI come from the germline V gene. CDR3 sequence: CASRGQWNYGYTF. CDR3 coding DNA: TGTGCCAGCCGGGGACAGTGGAACTATGGCTACACCTTC.

V gene TRBV6-6 combines with J gene TRBJ2-5, with 9 bases fitting TRBD1. V dropped 0 bases and J dropped 5; count of bases not matched to a gene: 4. The germline V gene encodes CDR1 MNHNY and CDR2 SVGAGI (reference sequence). The CDR3 spans 15 residues. CDR3 bases: TGTGCCAGCAGTTACTCGTTCGGGACAGGGGAGACCCAGTACTTC. Residues: CASSYSFGTGETQYF.

The chain carries TRBV27 and TRBJ2-5, with D maybe TRBD2 (5 bases). Germline V gene data show CDR1 as MNHEY and CDR2 as SMNVEV (reference sequence). This CDR3 has 15 amino acids. V gave up 10 bases and J gave up 2 bases, with 20 bases separating them. This CDR3 reads CATRPGIGPQETQYF. The CDR3 DNA follows: TGTGCCACCAGGCCGGGGATAGGGCCACAAGAGACCCAGTACTTC.

V and J are TRBV9 and TRBJ2-2, with D tentatively TRBD2 (6 bases). Trimming stripped 4 bases from V and 4 bases from J, with 20 bases between. Germline CDR1 is SGDLS and CDR2 is YYNGEE. This CDR3 contains 17 residues. The CDR3 is CASSPGGRGSGTGELFF. For the CDR3, the DNA is TGTGCCAGCAGCCCAGGAGGGCGGGGTTCGGGCACCGGGGAGCTGTTTTTT.

V usage is TRBV6-1 and J usage is TRBJ2-1; TRBD2 aligns across 7 bases. This CDR3 is built from 11 residues. J gave up 8 bases and V 7 bases, and 2 bases lay outside the gene matches. CDR1 is MNHNS, CDR2 SASEGT, per germline. The CDR3 sequence is CASKRGDEQFF. CDR3 sequence (DNA): TGTGCCAGCAAACGGGGGGATGAGCAGTTCTTC.

This chain uses TRBV29-1 with TRBJ1-5; TRBD1 matches at 7 bases. Germline V gives CDR1 SQVTM, CDR2 ANQGSEA. The CDR3 has 14 residues. The J segment lost 5 bases and the V segment lost 7 bases, leaving 11 bases of the junction unmatched. The CDR3 is CSAWTGRIDQPQHF. DNA for the CDR3: TGCAGCGCCTGGACAGGTAGAATTGATCAGCCCCAGCATTTT. Full variable domain (remainder filled in from reference TRBV29-1 and TRBJ1-5): SAVISQKPSRDICQRGTSLTIQCQVDSQVTMMFWYRQQPGQSLTLIATANQGSEATYESGFVIDKFPISRPNLTFSTLTVSNMSPEDSSIYLCSAWTGRIDQPQHFGDGTRLSIL.

The genes are TRBV30 and TRBJ2-1; the D gene is possibly TRBD2 (5 bases). V was trimmed by 5 bases and J by 12 bases, leaving 14 bases between them. There are 11 residues in the CDR3. Germline V gene data show CDR1 as GTSNPN and CDR2 as SVGIG (reference sequence). This CDR3 is CAWAGPVAQFF. In DNA, the CDR3 is TGTGCCTGGGCGGGCCCCGTTGCGCAGTTCTTC. Based on the CDR3 plus reference TRBV30 and TRBJ2-1, the full variable domain is SQTIHQWPATLVQPVGSPLSLECTVEGTSNPNLYWYRQAAGRGLQLLFYSVGIGQISSEVPQNLSASRPQDRQFILSSKKLLLSDSGFYLCAWAGPVAQFFGPGTRLTVL.

V is TRBV19 and J is TRBJ2-6; D is possibly TRBD2 (5 bases). V gave up 5 bases and J gave up 0 bases, with 14 bases separating them. This CDR3 is 17 amino acids long. Germline-derived CDR1 and CDR2 are LNHDA and SQIVND (reference sequence). The CDR3 region has the DNA TGTGCCAGTAGTCTACCCGGACTGGGCTCTGGGGCCAACGTCCTGACTTTC. Protein sequence: CASSLPGLGSGANVLTF.

V gene TRBV9 combines with J gene TRBJ1-1, with unresolved D. The germline V gene encodes CDR1 SGDLS and CDR2 YYNGEE. Deletions cut 4 bases from V and 4 bases from J, with 20 bases between. This CDR3 comprises 16 residues. The CDR3 region has the DNA TGTGCCAGCAGCATAGGACCCGAGGGCCGCAGCACTGAAGCTTTCTTT. Encoded protein: CASSIGPEGRSTEAFF.

The chain is built from TRBV10-1 and TRBJ2-5; no definite D call. The DNA end is more similar to TRBJ2-7, so the J call may be wrong. The CDR3 loop spans 14 amino acids. Germline lookup yields CDR1 WNHNN and CDR2 SYGVQD (reference sequence). This CDR3 reads CASSEGGNSYEQYF. DNA for the CDR3: TGCGCCAGCAGTGAGGGCGGTAACTCCTACGAGCAGTACTTC.

The genes are TRBV6-6 and TRBJ1-2; D gene uncertain. Trimming left V 5 bases short and J 0 bases short, with 7 bases between. Germline assignment: CDR1 MNHNY and CDR2 SVGAGI (reference sequence). There are 13 residues in the CDR3. Written as DNA, the CDR3 is TGTGCCAGCAGTCTCAGTTCTAACTATGGCTACACCTTC. It yields the protein CASSLSSNYGYTF.

The chain combines TRBV9 with TRBJ2-3, with 9 positions matching TRBD2. CDR3 length: 17 amino acids. Losses at the gene ends were 0 bases for V and 3 bases for J; bases not matched to a gene: 8. The germline V gene has CDR1 SGDLS and CDR2 YYNGEE. The CDR3 loop is CASSVGASGAMTDTQYF. CDR3 sequence (DNA): TGTGCCAGCAGCGTAGGGGCTAGCGGGGCCATGACAGATACGCAGTATTTT.

This clone has a single count. The V call is TRBV19, the J call TRBJ2-1; TRBD1 aligns across 8 bases. Germline values: CDR1 LNHDA, CDR2 SQIVND (reference sequence). The V segment lost 2 bases and the J segment 5 bases; nucleotides outside the gene matches: 11. This CDR3 is 17 amino acids long. The CDR3 sequence is CASSIIGRDRHHNEQFF. The CDR3 bases are TGTGCCAGTAGTATAATAGGAAGGGACAGGCATCACAATGAGCAGTTCTTC.

The J gene is TRBJ1-4, the V gene TRBV7-8, with 8 bases matching TRBD1. This CDR3 region has 14 residues. Trimming cost V 3 bases and J 8 bases; bases outside gene matches: 5. The germline gives CDR1 SGHVS, CDR2 FQNEAQ. The CDR3 DNA reads TGTGCCAGCAGCTTTCAGGACAGGGCGGAAAAACTGTTTTTT. It yields the protein CASSFQDRAEKLFF.

This clone was seen once. CDR3 nucleotide sequence: TGTGCCAGCAGTGATGAGGGAAAGGAGACCCAGTACTTC. This sequence encodes CASSDEGKETQYF. The chain recombines TRBV25-1 with TRBJ2-5; possibly TRBD2 for D (5 bases). The V gene lost 3 bases and the J gene lost 5 bases, with 10 bases spanning the gap. This CDR3 is built from 13 residues. From germline, CDR1 is MGHDK and CDR2 SYGVNS.

J is TRBJ1-1 and V is TRBV7-8, with 7 nucleotides matching TRBD1. CDR1 and CDR2 (germline): SGHVS, FQNEAQ. The CDR3 length is 13 residues. V shed 6 bases, J shed 6 bases, and the junction held 7 bases outside the gene matches. CDR3 region: CASSEGARAEAFF. The CDR3 nucleotides are TGTGCCAGCAGTGAGGGGGCGAGGGCTGAAGCTTTCTTT.

Worth noting for this clone: The junction departs from germline at one end; a sequencing error may be responsible. This chain connects TRBV7-9 to TRBJ2-7, with a weak D call TRBD1 (9 bases). Germline V gene lookup returns CDR1 SEHNR and CDR2 FQNEAQ (reference sequence). The CDR3 sequence is 18 residues long. CDR3 residues: CSSSLPLGRDRAAYEQYF. For the CDR3, the DNA is TGTTCCAGCAGCTTACCCCTCGGGAGGGACAGGGCAGCCTACGAGCAGTACTTC.

CDR3 region: CASSRPGQGNEKLFF. The CDR3 DNA follows: TGTGCCAGTAGTAGACCGGGACAGGGTAATGAAAAACTGTTTTTT. The chain has TRBV19 and TRBJ1-4; TRBD1 matches at 9 bases. The V and J ends lost 4 bases and 4 bases, in that order; junction bases with no gene match: 4. This CDR3 has 15 residues. Germline CDR1 reads LNHDA; CDR2 reads SQIVND (reference sequence).

The J gene is TRBJ2-7, the V gene TRBV7-9; possible D gene TRBD2, 5 bases. The CDR3 runs to 14 residues. Germline V gene data show CDR1 as SEHNR and CDR2 as FQNEAQ (reference sequence). The germline V and J ends were trimmed by 5 bases and 4 bases, with 15 bases remaining between them. The CDR3 region has the DNA TGTGCCAGCAGCCCCGGGATACTGACTTACGAGCAGTACTTC. Translating it yields CASSPGILTYEQYF.

This sequence joins TRBV13 and TRBJ2-1; TRBD1 agrees at 7 bases. The germline V gene encodes CDR1 PRHDT and CDR2 FYEKMQ (reference sequence). The CDR3 consists of 14 residues. Trimming cost V 4 bases and J 5 bases; bases outside gene matches: 5. In nucleotides, the CDR3 is TGTGCCAGCAGCTCTAGGACAGGAAACAATGAGCAGTTCTTC. It codes for CASSSRTGNNEQFF.

This clone was counted once. The rearrangement joins TRBV7-2 to TRBJ2-2; maybe TRBD2 (5 bases). The length of the CDR3 is 16 residues. Trimming removed 6 bases at V and 4 bases at J, with 18 bases between. Germline V gives CDR1 SGHTA, CDR2 FQGNSA. CDR3 amino acids: CASRLFGVGGTGELFF. The CDR3 coding sequence is TGTGCCAGCAGATTATTCGGGGTAGGAGGCACCGGGGAGCTGTTTTTT.